These 5 T cell receptor beta chains were all obtained from the same sample, sequenced in a study of response to subunit inactivated influenza vaccine. TCRdb re-called the RT-PCR reads through MiXCR, storing one row per CDR3 protein. The data hold more than 450,000 distinct CDR3 sequences, with about 10% observed a single time. The sequencing used PBMCs from blood, collected on the day of vaccination. The receptors originated from a man aged 45-65 years who received an inactivated influenza vaccine.

V usage is TRBV6-1 and J usage is TRBJ2-1; possible D gene TRBD1, 6 bases. The CDR3 contains 16 residues. V lost 5 bases to trimming and J lost 9 bases, with 23 bases between them. CDR1 is MNHNS and CDR2 is SASEGT in the germline V gene. The CDR3 nucleotides are TGTGCCAGCAGTCAAAACAGGGCCCAATGGGGTGGTGAGCAGTTCTTC. It yields the protein CASSQNRAQWGGEQFF.

J is TRBJ2-1 and V is TRBV29-1, with unresolved D. V lost 6 bases to trimming and J lost 8 bases, with 17 bases between them. Germline V lookup: CDR1 SQVTM, CDR2 ANQGSEA. This CDR3 is built from 13 residues. CDR3 DNA: TGCAGCGTCCGAAAAGGCTTATGGGATGAGCAGTTCTTC. Its translation: CSVRKGLWDEQFF.

This clonotype has a handful of counts. This sequence joins TRBV4-2 and TRBJ2-5; TRBD1 is a possible D gene (5 bases). The CDR3 extends over 13 amino acids. V lost 3 bases, J lost 10 bases, and 15 bases lay in between. The germline V gene has CDR1 LGHNA and CDR2 YNFKEQ. The CDR3 DNA sequence: TGTGCCAGCAGCCAGGGGCCTGTGTATGACCAGTACTTC. Protein product: CASSQGPVYDQYF.

The genes are TRBV5-1 and TRBJ2-7, with D unclear. Trimming stripped 7 bases from V and 6 bases from J, with 17 bases between. There are 13 residues in the CDR3. Germline V gene data show CDR1 as SGHRS and CDR2 as YFSETQ. The CDR3, as DNA: TGCGCCAGCTTCAGAGACCCGCTCGGCGAGCAGTACTTC. It is translated as CASFRDPLGEQYF.

This clonotype was found many times. V usage is TRBV7-9 and J usage is TRBJ2-1; perhaps TRBD1 as D (6 bases). In germline, CDR1 is SEHNR, CDR2 FQNEAQ (reference sequence). The CDR3 is made up of 15 amino acids. With 7 bases removed from V and 0 bases from J, the gap between germline ends came to 13 bases. DNA of the CDR3: TGTGCCAGCAAACCGACAGGTAGCTCCTACAATGAGCAGTTCTTC. Amino acid sequence: CASKPTGSSYNEQFF.